The 18 T cell receptor beta chains reported below all come from one sample, sequenced in a study of regulatory T cells in long-lasting Graves disease. Assembly of TCR beta libraries relied on iRepertoire HTBI primers together with Arm-PCR of CDR3 regions. TCRdb reanalysed the multiplex PCR reads using MiXCR and keeps one entry per CDR3 protein. The top ten clones hold roughly 13% of a sample with 450,000 or so distinct CDR3 sequences, 20% to 25% of them seen once. Time point of the sample: persistent/refractory GD, antithyroid drugs over 5 years with positive TRAb. PBMC-extracted RNA yielded the TCR library. The input for sequencing was peripheral blood mononuclear cells (PBMCs), taken when the disease was refractory, from a patient treated with antithyroid drugs. The receptor set was obtained from a female donor with Graves disease.

The sample holds a few counts of this clonotype. The rearrangement joins TRBV15 to TRBJ2-7, with TRBD1 matching over 7 bases. Germline-derived CDR1 and CDR2 are LNHNV and YYDKDF (reference sequence). CDR3 length: 16 residues. After removal of 2 bases from V and 0 bases from J, the junction contained 7 bases not matched to a gene. The CDR3 region has the DNA TGTGCCACCAGCAGAAGCTTACAGGGGAGCTCCTACGAGCAGTACTTC. This sequence encodes CATSRSLQGSSYEQYF.

CDR3 coding DNA: TGTGCCAGCTCACCGACAGGGGAGACCACAGATACGCAGTATTTT. It specifies CASSPTGETTDTQYF. The genes are TRBV18 and TRBJ2-3; 8 bases are shared with TRBD1. J lost 2 bases, V lost 3 bases, and 4 bases had no gene match. The V gene's germline CDR1 is KGHSH and CDR2 LQKENI. The CDR3 consists of 15 residues.

In its sample, this clonotype was seen many times. CDR3 sequence reads: CASSFTSGRLETQYF. The CDR3 DNA sequence: TGTGCCAGCAGTTTCACTAGCGGGAGGTTAGAGACCCAGTACTTC. This chain links TRBV28 with TRBJ2-5, with 12 nucleotides matching TRBD2. The CDR3 length is 15 residues. The J segment lost 4 bases and the V segment lost 3 bases, leaving 3 bases of the junction unmatched. Germline CDR1 and CDR2: MDHEN and SYDVKM.

This clonotype was seen ten or more times. The V call is TRBV2, the J call TRBJ1-1, with D unresolved. The CDR3 contains 11 residues. Trimming shortened V by 6 bases and J by 5 bases, and 7 bases separated the two germline ends. CDR1 SNHLY and CDR2 FYNNEI come from the germline V gene. The CDR3, as DNA: TGTGCCAGCAGGCCCACAACTGAAGCTTTCTTT. This translates into CASRPTTEAFF. The variable domain in full, with the rest retrieved from reference TRBV2 and TRBJ1-1, is EPEVTQTPSHQVTQMGQEVILRCVPISNHLYFYWYRQILGQKVEFLVSFYNNEISEKSEIFDDQFSVERPDGSNFTLKIRSTKLEDSAMYFCASRPTTEAFFGQGTRLTVV.

V and J are TRBV7-2 and TRBJ2-2, with 8 bases identical to TRBD2. CDR1 is SGHTA, CDR2 FQGNSA, per germline. With V trimmed by 6 bases and J by 2 bases, 8 bases remained unmatched. This CDR3 is 16 amino acids long. The CDR3 protein is CASSSPGGQNTGELFF. CDR3 in DNA: TGTGCCAGCAGTTCCCCGGGGGGGCAAAACACCGGGGAGCTGTTTTTT.

The CDR3 reads CASSLIGAANTEAFF. The CDR3 DNA reads as TGCGCCAGCAGTTTGATAGGGGCCGCGAACACTGAAGCTTTCTTT. V usage is TRBV5-1 and J usage is TRBJ1-1, with D tentatively TRBD1 (5 bases). Per the germline V gene, CDR1 is SGHRS and CDR2 is YFSETQ. The CDR3 loop spans 15 amino acids. With 5 bases removed from V and 1 base from J, the gap between germline ends came to 15 bases.

As for this clonotype: A single base separates this from a much larger clone, so it may be a read error. The final CDR3 position lacks the conserved phenylalanine or tryptophan, pointing to a likely read error. J is TRBJ2-7 and V is TRBV24-1; maybe TRBD1 (6 bases). CDR3 length: 12 amino acids. The V end was cut by 6 bases, the J end by 3 bases, with 8 bases between. The germline V gene has CDR1 KGHDR and CDR2 SFDVKD. CDR3 nucleotide sequence: TGTGCCACCAGTCAGACAGGCTACGAGCAGTACCTC. It yields the protein CATSQTGYEQYL.

This clonotype was detected ten times or more. The chain carries TRBV2 and TRBJ1-3; no firm D call. Trimming cost V 8 bases and J 3 bases, with 2 bases left between them. The CDR3 is 10 residues long. Germline CDR1 and CDR2: SNHLY and FYNNEI. CDR3 loop: CASGGNTIYF. CDR3 DNA: TGTGCCAGCGGTGGAAACACCATATATTTT.

J is TRBJ2-2 and V is TRBV27; possible D gene TRBD2, 7 bases. The germline V gene has CDR1 MNHEY and CDR2 SMNVEV (reference sequence). V dropped 6 bases and J dropped 3 bases, with 11 bases sitting between them. The CDR3 consists of 14 residues. The CDR3, as DNA: TGTGCCAGCAGCAGCGGGACACACACCGGGGAGCTGTTTTTT. Translating it yields CASSSGTHTGELFF.

The chain is built from TRBV4-3 and TRBJ1-6; D gene ambiguous. CDR1 is LGHNA and CDR2 is YSLEER in the germline V gene. The CDR3 is made up of 15 amino acids. V was pared by 1 base and J by 9 bases, with 13 bases between. The CDR3 loop is CASSQGLITSSPLHF. The CDR3 nucleotides are TGCGCCAGCAGCCAAGGTCTTATAACTAGTTCACCCCTCCACTTT.

This clonotype was recorded many times. The chain recombines TRBV19 with TRBJ2-7; possibly TRBD2 for D (6 bases). Germline lookup yields CDR1 LNHDA and CDR2 SQIVND (reference sequence). The length of the CDR3 is 15 residues. The V gene lost 3 bases and the J gene lost 2 bases, with 14 bases spanning the gap. The CDR3 coding sequence is TGTGCCAGTAGTATCCCTGGGGGGAGAACCTACGAGCAGTACTTC. The encoded protein is CASSIPGGRTYEQYF.

This clonotype was seen only a few times. At one boundary the junction diverges from the germline segment, which might be a read error. CDR3 DNA sequence: TGTGTCAGCAGCTCGGACAGGGGGCAAGAGCAGTACTTC. Amino acids: CVSSSDRGQEQYF. J is TRBJ2-7 and V is TRBV7-9; 11 bases line up with TRBD1. The CDR3 contains 13 residues. The germline gives CDR1 SEHNR, CDR2 FQNEAQ (reference sequence). Combining the CDR3 with reference TRBV7-9 and TRBJ2-7 gives the whole variable domain DTGVSQNPRHKITKRGQNVTFRCDPISEHNRLYWYRQTLGQGPEFLTYFQNEAQLEKSRLLSDRFSAERPKGSFSTLEIQRTEQGDSAMYLCVSSSDRGQEQYFGPGTRLTVT.

This chain connects TRBV13 to TRBJ1-2; D possibly corresponds to TRBD1 (6 bases). Germline assignment: CDR1 PRHDT and CDR2 FYEKMQ (reference sequence). There are 16 residues in the CDR3. Trimming left V 5 bases short and J 1 base short, with 17 bases between. The CDR3 here is CASSPGVTGSNYGYTF. The CDR3 nucleotides are TGTGCCAGCAGCCCCGGGGTTACAGGGAGTAACTATGGCTACACCTTC. Based on the CDR3 plus reference TRBV13 and TRBJ1-2, the full variable domain is AAGVIQSPRHLIKEKRETATLKCYPIPRHDTVYWYQQGPGQDPQFLISFYEKMQSDKGSIPDRFSAQQFSDYHSELNMSSLELGDSALYFCASSPGVTGSNYGYTFGSGTRLTVV.

This clonotype was observed a few times. This chain joins TRBV4-2 and TRBJ1-1; D remains ambiguous. This CDR3 region has 14 residues. Germline CDR1 reads LGHNA; CDR2 reads YNFKEQ. The V end was cut by 4 bases, the J end by 7 bases, with 16 bases between. CDR3 residues: CASSPREVANEAFF. In DNA form, the CDR3 reads TGTGCCAGCAGCCCGCGGGAGGTAGCCAATGAAGCTTTCTTT.

This sequence joins TRBV30 and TRBJ1-5, with D possibly TRBD1 on 5 matching bases. There are 14 residues in the CDR3. Germline lookup yields CDR1 GTSNPN and CDR2 SVGIG (reference sequence). Trimming cost V 1 base and J 9 bases, with 16 bases left between them. CDR3 coding DNA: TGTGCCTGGAGTGGGGGCGGGCTTTCAGGGCCCCAGCATTTT. Translation: CAWSGGGLSGPQHF.

This clonotype showed up just a few times. This chain joins TRBV20-1 and TRBJ2-7, with D perhaps TRBD2 (5 bases). From germline, CDR1 is DFQATT and CDR2 SNEGSKA (reference sequence). This CDR3 spans 11 amino acids. Trimming removed 2 bases at V and 7 bases at J, with 9 bases between. The CDR3 nucleotides are TGCAGTGCTAGACTAGAGGGTGAGCAGTACTTC. Protein product: CSARLEGEQYF.

Only a few counts were recorded for this clonotype. The rearrangement uses TRBV20-1 and TRBJ2-7; weak D call: TRBD1 (6 bases). The V and J ends lost 3 bases and 5 bases respectively, with 17 bases between them. Germline CDR1 reads DFQATT; CDR2 reads SNEGSKA (reference sequence). The CDR3 runs to 14 residues. CDR3 nucleotides: TGCAGTGCTAGGCCCGCTGAGGGGGTCCACGAGCAGTACTTC. It translates to CSARPAEGVHEQYF.

This chain joins TRBV12-3 or TRBV12-4 and TRBJ2-3; perhaps TRBD2 as D (5 bases). Between the trimmed V and J ends, which lost 3 bases and 1 base, there was a span of 11 bases. The CDR3 is made up of 15 amino acids. Here the CDR3 reads CASSLAAGGTDTQYF. The CDR3 coding sequence is TGTGCCAGCAGTTTGGCCGCGGGTGGCACAGATACGCAGTATTTT.